The 8 T cell receptor beta chains below all came from one sample that was sequenced in a study of shared clonotypes between healthy human individuals (dated by TCRdb to 2019 to 2021). Receptors were amplified or captured by the immunoSEQ multiplex PCR assay. This is the immuneACCESS table as TCRdb keeps it, with only in-frame sequences that have V and J called. A part of the clones is gone; compared with another copy, unresolved V genes explain less than half, and the rest is unexplained. The sample table shows 2 million to 2.5 million clones, and around 93% are seen once. Clones ranked in the top ten supply 0.3% to 0.4% of the sample. The sequencing input was naive CD4+ T cells from PBMCs. Taken with the paper, the label for cell subset or site translates to: CD45RA+ positively selected. These TCRs come from a man aged 18 to 30 in good health. Some clones in this sample may be carry-over from other donors' samples.

V gene TRBV5-1 combines with J gene TRBJ2-1; TRBD2 matches 10 bases. Germline-derived CDR1 and CDR2 are SGHRS and YFSETQ. The CDR3 spans 17 residues. The ends lost 2 bases at V and 1 base at J; junction bases unmatched: 6. The CDR3 here is CASSLTSAGGSYNEQFF. CDR3 DNA sequence: TGCGCCAGCAGCTTAACATCAGCGGGAGGGTCCTACAATGAGCAGTTCTTC.

The V and J genes are TRBV5-4 and TRBJ1-2; no reliable D call. V lost 0 bases and J 6 bases, leaving 9 bases between the germline ends. CDR1 and CDR2 (germline): SGHNT, YYREEE (reference sequence). There are 13 residues in the CDR3. The CDR3 DNA sequence: TGTGCCAGCAGCTTGGGAGCAGGACATGGCTACACCTTC. This translates into CASSLGAGHGYTF.

This rearrangement joins TRBV7-6 to TRBJ2-3; TRBD2 aligns across 13 bases. V shed 5 bases, J shed 4 bases, and the junction held 3 bases outside the gene matches. The CDR3 totals 15 residues. Germline CDR1 and CDR2: SGHVS and FNYEAQ. CDR3 amino acids: CASSHTSGRADTQYF. The DNA of the CDR3 is TGTGCCAGCAGCCACACTAGCGGGAGGGCAGATACGCAGTATTTT.

The V call is TRBV7-2, the J call TRBJ2-3; D gene uncertain. The germline V and J ends were trimmed by 2 bases and 2 bases, with 17 bases remaining between them. The CDR3 runs to 17 residues. Looked up from germline, CDR1 is SGHTA and CDR2 is FQGNSA. The CDR3 DNA is TGTGCCAGCAGCTTAATAGGGCAGATTATATCCACAGATACGCAGTATTTT. Translating gives CASSLIGQIISTDTQYF.

CDR3 bases: TGTGCCAGCAGCGTAGACCAAGCGGGAGGGCGTCAAGAGACCCAGTACTTC. Translation: CASSVDQAGGRQETQYF. The chain employs TRBV9 and TRBJ2-5, with 10 nucleotides matching TRBD2. The CDR3 runs 17 residues. Germline assignment: CDR1 SGDLS and CDR2 YYNGEE. J was trimmed by 2 bases and V by 0 bases; bases with no gene match: 7. Combining the CDR3 with reference TRBV9 and TRBJ2-5 gives the whole variable domain DSGVTQTPKHLITATGQRVTLRCSPRSGDLSVYWYQQSLDQGLQFLIQYYNGEERAKGNILERFSAQQFPDLHSELNLSSLELGDSALYFCASSVDQAGGRQETQYFGPGTRLLVL.

The chain uses TRBV28 and TRBJ1-2; D might be TRBD1 (5 bases). The germline CDR1 and CDR2 sequences are MDHEN and SYDVKM. This CDR3 has 15 amino acids. V dropped 6 bases and J dropped 0 bases, with 14 bases sitting between them. Written as DNA, the CDR3 is TGTGCCAGCAGCACCCCCTCGACAGCTAACTATGGCTACACCTTC. This sequence encodes CASSTPSTANYGYTF.

The chain employs TRBV28 and TRBJ1-5; TRBD1 is a possible D gene (5 bases). There are 16 residues in the CDR3. CDR1 is MDHEN and CDR2 is SYDVKM in the germline V gene. V was shortened by 6 bases and J by 6 bases, with 21 bases between the two germline ends. The CDR3 loop reads CASREGGDAWSQPQHF. The DNA of the CDR3 is TGTGCCAGCAGAGAGGGAGGGGACGCCTGGAGTCAGCCCCAGCATTTT.

The chain is built from TRBV7-6 and TRBJ2-7; TRBD1 aligns across 8 bases. This CDR3 region has 15 residues. Germline CDR1 is SGHVS and CDR2 is FNYEAQ. After removal of 5 bases from V and 4 bases from J, the junction contained 10 bases not matched to a gene. DNA of the CDR3: TGTGCCAGCAGCGGAATGACAGGGGCGGTTTACGAGCAGTACTTC. The encoded protein is CASSGMTGAVYEQYF.